This T cell receptor (beta chain) was recorded in a study of cytomegalovirus exposure and HLA in healthy donors. It was with 60 Vbeta and 13 Jbeta primers that the PCR ran. The repertoire was sequenced with immunoSEQ multiplex PCR; TCRdb's copy has only in-frame clones and lacks some. The sample consists of approximately 160,000 clones, more than 60% of them appearing once. The CDR3 consists of 14 residues. V was cut by 0 bases and J by 6 bases, with 10 bases left in between. The germline gives CDR1 SGHNT, CDR2 YYREEE (reference sequence). The clonotype comes from a woman in her thirties or forties in good health and CMV-seropositive. Sequenced: PBMCs. The chain has TRBV5-4 and TRBJ2-1; no definite D call. CDR3 protein: CASSLATPGNEQFF. CDR3 DNA: TGTGCCAGCAGCTTGGCCACCCCAGGCAATGAGCAGTTCTTC.